Following are 19 T cell receptor beta chains from one sample sequenced in a study of patients and donors after allogeneic stem cell transplantation (dated by TCRdb to about 2020). The receptor library was made with RT-PCR. TCRdb names NextSeq 550 as the instrument used. The public reads were reanalyzed by TCRdb: fastp trimming at Q25, MiXCR alignment, in-frame beta chains only. Each record represents a unique CDR3 protein, reported with the most common genes and DNA among its rows. Counted in this sample were more than 850,000 distinct CDR3 sequences; approximately 19% of them appeared once. About 6% of the sample is taken by the ten largest. Material for sequencing was blood, either unsorted or a sorted T cell fraction (not recorded which). These receptors originate from a human donor who was either an allogeneic HSCT recipient or a stem cell or donor lymphocyte infusion donor (not recorded which). It is not recorded whose cells these are; they may come from a transplant donor.

This chain links TRBV7-8 with TRBJ2-7; TRBD2 aligns across 7 bases. Germline loops: CDR1 SGHVS, CDR2 FQNEAQ. Trimming at V came to 8 bases and at J to 2 bases, leaving 6 bases not matched to a gene. This CDR3 has 13 residues. The CDR3 DNA is TGTGCCAGCGGGAGGGGCGGGGCCTACGAGCAGTACTTC. Translating it yields CASGRGGAYEQYF.

The chain links TRBV6-5 to TRBJ2-7; 9 bases are a match to TRBD1. The germline CDR1 and CDR2 sequences are MNHEY and SVGAGI. The length of the CDR3 is 14 residues. Trimming took 3 bases from V and 4 from J; bases not matched to a gene: 4. For the CDR3, the DNA is TGTGCCAGCAGTTATATAGGACAGGGGTACGAGCAGTACTTC. Its translation: CASSYIGQGYEQYF.

The table lists this clonotype with a few counts. V is TRBV20-1 and J is TRBJ1-1; D is undetermined. The CDR3 has 14 residues. The V end lost 0 bases, the J end lost 0 bases, and 8 bases lay between the germline ends. The germline V gene has CDR1 DFQATT and CDR2 SNEGSKA (reference sequence). CDR3 residues: CSARDSMMNTEAFF. As DNA, the CDR3 is TGCAGTGCTAGAGATTCGATGATGAACACTGAAGCTTTCTTT.

This clonotype was seen a few times. The chain employs TRBV9 and TRBJ2-4; D perhaps matches TRBD1 (6 bases). V was cut by 3 bases and J by 0 bases, with 13 bases left in between. Germline loops: CDR1 SGDLS, CDR2 YYNGEE. The CDR3 totals 16 residues. The CDR3 here is CASSEGVGLAKNIQYF. In DNA, the CDR3 is TGTGCCAGCAGCGAGGGGGTGGGATTAGCCAAAAACATTCAGTACTTC.

This clonotype was recorded many times. The chain employs TRBV12-3 or TRBV12-4 and TRBJ2-3; D perhaps matches TRBD2 (5 bases). V lost 6 bases and J lost 8, with 18 bases in between. The CDR3 is 14 amino acids. The CDR3 bases are TGTGCCAGCAGCCACCCGGGTCCCCGGGGTACGCAGTATTTT. Translated: CASSHPGPRGTQYF.

V gene TRBV6-5 combines with J gene TRBJ2-7, with D possibly matching TRBD1 (5 bases). The CDR3 spans 15 residues. Germline loops: CDR1 MNHEY, CDR2 SVGAGI. V lost 1 base and J 12 bases, leaving 22 bases between the germline ends. The CDR3: CASSYFAHRSSTTYF. In DNA, the CDR3 is TGTGCCAGCAGTTACTTTGCCCACAGGTCCTCCACTACGTACTTC.

The chain uses TRBV2 and TRBJ2-7, with a weak D call TRBD1 (5 bases). Trimming removed 3 bases at V and 2 bases at J, with 17 bases between. In germline, CDR1 is SNHLY, CDR2 FYNNEI. The CDR3 has 16 amino acids. CDR3: CASSDMDTQATYEQYF. For the CDR3, the DNA is TGTGCCAGCAGTGACATGGACACCCAGGCCACCTACGAGCAGTACTTC.

This clonotype was recorded at least ten times. The chain has TRBV12-3 or TRBV12-4 and TRBJ2-7, with D maybe TRBD2 (6 bases). The CDR3 length is 16 residues. V was clipped by 3 bases and J by 3 bases, with 18 bases between them. The CDR3 region is CASSFGGRAPLYEQYF. CDR3 bases: TGTGCCAGCAGTTTTGGAGGGAGAGCACCTCTCTACGAGCAGTACTTC.

In DNA, the CDR3 is TGTGCCAGCAGCTTCAGGGCGGATTCACCCCTCCACTTT. This gives the protein CASSFRADSPLHF. The genes are TRBV7-6 and TRBJ1-6; a possible D gene is TRBD1 (5 bases). Germline V gene sequence: CDR1 SGHVS, CDR2 FNYEAQ. The CDR3 has 13 residues. V was clipped by 3 bases and J by 8 bases, with 8 bases between them.

This clonotype was counted between two and nine times. This sequence joins TRBV20-1 and TRBJ2-7, with 7 bases matching TRBD1. The germline V gene has CDR1 DFQATT and CDR2 SNEGSKA (reference sequence). The J segment lost 7 bases and the V segment lost 0 bases, leaving 6 bases of the junction unmatched. This CDR3 spans 13 amino acids. CDR3 sequence: CSAREPTGLEQYF. The CDR3 bases are TGCAGTGCTAGAGAGCCGACAGGGCTGGAGCAGTACTTC.

In its sample, this clonotype was seen many times. The V and J genes are TRBV15 and TRBJ1-3; 7 positions agree with TRBD1. Germline V gene lookup returns CDR1 LNHNV and CDR2 YYDKDF (reference sequence). The CDR3 sequence is 12 residues long. Trimming at V came to 6 bases and at J to 6 bases, leaving 2 bases not matched to a gene. CDR3 in amino acids: CATRQGTNTIYF. The CDR3 DNA is TGTGCCACCAGACAGGGGACAAACACCATATATTTT.

The chain carries TRBV27 and TRBJ2-3, with TRBD2 matching over 7 bases. Unmatched junction bases numbered 9, after V lost 2 bases and J lost 7 bases. Germline-derived CDR1 and CDR2 are MNHEY and SMNVEV (reference sequence). The CDR3 contains 15 residues. The CDR3 nucleotides read TGTGCCAGCAGTTTAGGAATCCTGGGGGGGAATACGCAGTATTTT. This encodes CASSLGILGGNTQYF.

A few counts support this clonotype. The chain employs TRBV7-9 and TRBJ2-1; D ambiguous. V lost 1 base and J lost 6, with 10 bases in between. The CDR3 has 14 residues. Germline CDR1 and CDR2: SEHNR and FQNEAQ (reference sequence). The DNA for the CDR3 is TGTGCCAGCAGCTTAGTTGGGGTCCCCAATGAGCAGTTCTTC. Translation gives CASSLVGVPNEQFF.

V gene TRBV6-6 combines with J gene TRBJ1-2; 7 positions match TRBD1. Per the germline V gene, CDR1 is MNHNY and CDR2 is SVGAGI (reference sequence). This CDR3 region has 12 residues. V lost 7 bases, J lost 8 bases, and 7 bases stayed unmatched. CDR3 amino acids: CASIRGREGYTF. In DNA, the CDR3 is TGTGCCAGCATAAGGGGGCGAGAGGGCTACACCTTC.

This clonotype was counted a few times. An end of the junction differs from the germline gene, which may be a read error. The rearrangement uses TRBV7-7 and TRBJ2-5, with 9 bases lining up with TRBD1. The CDR3 has 13 residues. The germline CDR1 and CDR2 sequences are SSHAT and FNYEAQ (reference sequence). CDR3 protein: CASSFDRGETQYF. The CDR3 DNA reads as TGTGCTAGCAGCTTTGACAGGGGGGAGACCCAGTACTTC. Variable domain in full (rest from reference TRBV7-7 and TRBJ2-5): GAGVSQSPRYKVTKRGQDVTLRCDPISSHATLYWYQQALGQGPEFLTYFNYEAQPDKSGLPSDRFSAERPEGSISTLTIQRTEQRDSAMYRCASSFDRGETQYFGPGTRLLVL.

This clonotype appeared a few times. The chain employs TRBV5-6 and TRBJ1-6, with TRBD1 identical over 7 bases. V dropped 1 base and J dropped 8; count of bases not matched to a gene: 15. The CDR3 consists of 18 residues. CDR1 and CDR2 (germline): SGHDT, YYEEEE. CDR3 bases: TGTGCCAGCAGCTTGATTGGACAGGCCTTTCACGGAGATTCACCCCTCCACTTT. It is translated as CASSLIGQAFHGDSPLHF.

There are a few counts of this clonotype. The chain recombines TRBV20-1 with TRBJ2-1, with TRBD2 identical over 7 bases. The ends lost 0 bases at V and 4 bases at J; junction bases unmatched: 6. CDR3 size: 15 residues. Germline assignment: CDR1 DFQATT and CDR2 SNEGSKA (reference sequence). The CDR3, as DNA: TGCAGTGCTAGAGATGAGACTAGCAAGTACAATGAGCAGTTCTTC. It codes for CSARDETSKYNEQFF.

This clonotype has more than one count but fewer than ten. This sequence joins TRBV7-8 and TRBJ1-2; 9 bases agree with TRBD1. CDR1 and CDR2 from the germline V gene are SGHVS and FQNEAQ. V lost 4 bases, J lost 3 bases, and 3 bases stayed unmatched. There are 14 residues in the CDR3. CDR3 residues: CASSSTGGHYGYTF. In DNA, the CDR3 is TGTGCCAGCAGCTCAACAGGGGGCCACTATGGCTACACCTTC. The whole variable domain, filled in from reference TRBV7-8 and TRBJ1-2, reads GAGVSQSPRYKVAKRGQDVALRCDPISGHVSLFWYQQALGQGPEFLTYFQNEAQLDKSGLPSDRFFAERPEGSVSTLKIQRTQQEDSAVYLCASSSTGGHYGYTFGSGTRLTVV.

J is TRBJ2-3 and V is TRBV7-2; 12 bases align to TRBD2. This CDR3 region has 17 residues. CDR1 and CDR2 (germline): SGHTA, FQGNSA. Losses at the gene ends were 5 bases for V and 2 bases for J; bases not matched to a gene: 8. Here the CDR3 DNA reads TGTGCCAGCAGCGAACGAGGACTAGCGGGATTCACAGATACGCAGTATTTT. The encoded protein is CASSERGLAGFTDTQYF.